The 31 T cell receptor beta chains presented below share a single source sample, sequenced in a study of control samples from healthy donors and cancer patients. Repertoires were generated with immunoSEQ multiplex PCR, while TCRdb's copy carries only in-frame clones and drops some. The sample includes approximately 120,000 clones, around 87% of them seen just once. What was sequenced was blood. Receptor source: a man in his forties in good health.

J is TRBJ1-4 and V is TRBV30, with TRBD1 matching over 8 bases. The length of the CDR3 is 15 residues. Trimming at V came to 3 bases and at J to 5 bases, leaving 8 bases not matched to a gene. Germline assignment: CDR1 GTSNPN and CDR2 SVGIG (reference sequence). The CDR3 sequence: CAWSDDRGRNEKLFF. In DNA, the CDR3 is TGTGCCTGGAGCGACGACAGGGGAAGAAATGAAAAACTGTTTTTT.

This chain joins TRBV4-1 and TRBJ1-1, with a tentative D call TRBD1 (6 bases). Germline V gene lookup returns CDR1 MGHRA and CDR2 YSYEKL. Trimming shortened V by 0 bases and J by 1 base, and 12 bases separated the two germline ends. The CDR3 loop spans 16 amino acids. CDR3 in amino acids: CASSQDAWTENTEAFF. The CDR3 nucleotides read TGCGCCAGCAGCCAAGATGCGTGGACAGAGAACACTGAAGCTTTCTTT.

This chain uses TRBV20-1 with TRBJ1-1, with TRBD1 as a possible D gene (5 bases). CDR1 is DFQATT and CDR2 is SNEGSKA in the germline V gene (reference sequence). This CDR3 has 14 amino acids. V was pared by 3 bases and J by 1 base, with 12 bases between. For the CDR3, the DNA is TGCAGTGCTAGTGGCGAGGGGCCGAACACTGAAGCTTTCTTT. As protein: CSASGEGPNTEAFF.

The chain employs TRBV6-5 and TRBJ2-7; weak D call: TRBD2 (5 bases). Per germline, CDR1 MNHEY and CDR2 SVGAGI. The CDR3 has 12 amino acids. Trimming cost V 7 bases and J 6 bases, with 13 bases left between them. CDR3 DNA sequence: TGTGCCAGCACAAGTCGTCGGGGCGAGCAGTACTTC. Its protein product is CASTSRRGEQYF.

The chain couples TRBV19 to TRBJ2-3, with 7 bases lining up with TRBD2. The CDR3 sequence is 15 residues long. Germline V CDR1 and CDR2: LNHDA, SQIVND (reference sequence). J lost 0 bases, V lost 4 bases, and 4 bases had no gene match. CDR3 protein: CASSRPRGSTDTQYF. The CDR3 bases are TGTGCCAGTAGTAGACCGCGGGGGAGCACAGATACGCAGTATTTT. Supplemented by reference TRBV19 and TRBJ2-3, the full variable domain reads DGGITQSPKYLFRKEGQNVTLSCEQNLNHDAMYWYRQDPGQGLRLIYYSQIVNDFQKGDIAEGYSVSREKKESFPLTVTSAQKNPTAFYLCASSRPRGSTDTQYFGPGTRLTVL.

This sequence joins TRBV4-3 and TRBJ2-7; tentative D call: TRBD2 (5 bases). Per germline, CDR1 LGHNA and CDR2 YSLEER. Trimming stripped 0 bases from V and 5 bases from J, with 20 bases between. This CDR3 is built from 17 residues. In DNA, the CDR3 is TGCGCCAGCAGCCAAGAACGCTGGCGAGAGGGAGCCCACGAGCAGTACTTC. This sequence encodes CASSQERWREGAHEQYF.

A single count supports this clone. The chain carries TRBV10-3 and TRBJ2-7; D not resolved. CDR1 ENHRY and CDR2 SYGVKD come from the germline V gene. The CDR3 is made up of 11 amino acids. V gave up 2 bases and J gave up 6 bases, with 5 bases separating them. CDR3 loop: CAISEGSEQYF. The DNA of the CDR3 is TGTGCCATCAGTGAGGGGTCCGAGCAGTACTTC.

Worth noting for this clone: The junction and the germline gene differ at one end; a read error may be behind it. Other DNA variants within this sample encode the same CDR3. The V call is TRBV19, the J call TRBJ2-5; TRBD1 matches 8 bases. CDR1 and CDR2 (germline): LNHDA, SQIVND (reference sequence). This CDR3 has 16 amino acids. The CDR3 protein is CASSNSGQGRQETQYF. CDR3 in DNA: TGTGCCAGCAGTAACTCCGGACAGGGCCGCCAAGAGACCCAGTACTTC.

This clone was detected a few times. V is TRBV6-5 and J is TRBJ1-3; perhaps TRBD1 as D (5 bases). The V gene lost 6 bases and the J gene lost 0 bases, with 12 bases spanning the gap. Germline V CDR1 and CDR2: MNHEY, SVGAGI. The CDR3 length is 15 residues. The CDR3 loop reads CASRSTTVSGNTIYF. CDR3 in DNA: TGTGCCAGCAGATCAACGACAGTCTCTGGAAACACCATATATTTT.

The V call is TRBV30, the J call TRBJ2-5; TRBD1 aligns across 12 bases. The CDR3 covers 15 residues. CDR1 is GTSNPN, CDR2 SVGIG, per germline (reference sequence). With 1 base clipped from V and 4 bases from J, the junction kept 4 bases outside the gene matches. The CDR3: CAWSAGTGGRETQYF. The CDR3 DNA reads as TGTGCCTGGAGTGCCGGGACAGGGGGCCGAGAGACCCAGTACTTC.

This chain's CDR3 is CASSLGAGPSGNTIYF. Written as DNA, the CDR3 is TGCGCCAGCAGCTTGGGGGCAGGCCCCTCTGGAAACACCATATATTTT. This sequence joins TRBV5-1 and TRBJ1-3; no clear D. Per the germline V gene, CDR1 is SGHRS and CDR2 is YFSETQ. V was trimmed by 0 bases and J by 0 bases, leaving 10 bases between them. The CDR3 has 16 residues.

The chain is built from TRBV12-1 and TRBJ2-1; TRBD1 is the table's D call and was not checked against the DNA. TRBV12-1 is noted as a pseudogene. The CDR3 runs 15 residues. CDR3 protein: CASSTAPGENNEQFF. Here the CDR3 DNA reads TGTGCCAGCAGCACAGCTCCAGGGGAGAACAATGAGCAGTTCTTC.

V is TRBV30 and J is TRBJ2-1, with D unclear. The CDR3 has 12 residues. V was pared by 4 bases and J by 5 bases, with 9 bases between. Germline assignment: CDR1 GTSNPN and CDR2 SVGIG (reference sequence). CDR3 protein: CAWIGYNNEQFF. CDR3 nucleotide sequence: TGTGCCTGGATTGGGTATAACAATGAGCAGTTCTTC. Supplemented by reference TRBV30 and TRBJ2-1, the full variable domain reads SQTIHQWPATLVQPVGSPLSLECTVEGTSNPNLYWYRQAAGRGLQLLFYSVGIGQISSEVPQNLSASRPQDRQFILSSKKLLLSDSGFYLCAWIGYNNEQFFGPGTRLTVL.

V usage is TRBV12-5 and J usage is TRBJ1-1; the D gene is possibly TRBD1 (6 bases). Germline CDR1 reads LGHNT; CDR2 reads FRNRAP. The V end lost 5 bases, the J end lost 2 bases, and 12 bases lay between the germline ends. The CDR3 sequence is 14 residues long. CDR3 nucleotides: TGTGCTAGTGGTATACAGGGATTTAACACTGAAGCTTTCTTT. Protein: CASGIQGFNTEAFF.

This rearrangement joins TRBV9 to TRBJ1-3; 7 bases are shared with TRBD1. This CDR3 contains 15 residues. V lost 3 bases to trimming and J lost 4 bases; unmatched junction nucleotides: 7. The germline V gene encodes CDR1 SGDLS and CDR2 YYNGEE. The DNA of the CDR3 is TGTGCCAGCAGCGAAACAGGGGCATCCGGAAACACCATATATTTT. It is translated as CASSETGASGNTIYF.

The chain combines TRBV5-1 with TRBJ2-3; D is uncertain. Looked up from germline, CDR1 is SGHRS and CDR2 is YFSETQ. The V and J ends lost 1 base and 4 bases respectively, with 13 bases between them. The CDR3 covers 15 residues. Here the CDR3 reads CASSLLGLSADTQYF. Here the CDR3 DNA reads TGCGCCAGCAGCTTGCTGGGTCTCAGTGCAGATACGCAGTATTTT.

The chain recombines TRBV24-1 with TRBJ2-2; the D gene is possibly TRBD2 (5 bases). The V end lost 9 bases, the J end lost 0 bases, and 10 bases lay between the germline ends. The CDR3 is made up of 14 amino acids. CDR1 is KGHDR, CDR2 SFDVKD, per germline. CDR3 loop: CATDTGTNTGELFF. CDR3 nucleotides: TGTGCCACCGACACCGGGACGAACACCGGGGAGCTGTTTTTT.

Only one count was recorded for this clone. This sequence joins TRBV29-1 and TRBJ1-1, with no clear D. From germline, CDR1 is SQVTM and CDR2 ANQGSEA. CDR3 size: 14 residues. Trimming took off 6 bases at V and 4 bases at J, with 18 bases between the two ends. The CDR3 bases are TGCAGCGTCCTCAAATCCGGATGGAGCACTGAAGCTTTCTTT. It is translated as CSVLKSGWSTEAFF.

The chain links TRBV11-3 to TRBJ2-7; the D call may be TRBD1 or TRBD2 (5 bases each). The V end was cut by 2 bases, the J end by 2 bases, with 13 bases between. Germline V lookup: CDR1 SGHNT, CDR2 YENEEA. There are 15 residues in the CDR3. CDR3 amino acids: CASSLIGRGTYEQYF. As DNA, the CDR3 is TGTGCCAGCAGCTTAATTGGTCGGGGCACCTACGAGCAGTACTTC.

The V gene is TRBV6-2 or TRBV6-3, the J gene TRBJ2-3, with TRBD1 matching 10 bases. Germline CDR1 is MNHEY and CDR2 is SVGEGT. The junction had 7 bases not matched to a gene; V was cut back by 5 bases and J by 2 bases. There are 16 residues in the CDR3. The CDR3 protein is CASSRDRGRDTDTQYF. Here the CDR3 DNA reads TGTGCCAGCAGTCGTGACAGGGGGCGGGACACAGATACGCAGTATTTT.

This sequence joins TRBV24-1 and TRBJ2-1, with a weak D call TRBD2 (5 bases). With 0 bases removed from V and 7 bases from J, the gap between germline ends came to 9 bases. The CDR3 loop spans 14 amino acids. Germline lookup yields CDR1 KGHDR and CDR2 SFDVKD. The CDR3 nucleotides are TGTGCCACCAGTGATTTGGATTGGAGGAATGAGCAGTTCTTC. Protein sequence: CATSDLDWRNEQFF.

The V call is TRBV3-1 (or the pseudogene TRBV3-2), the J call TRBJ2-7; D assignment may be TRBD1 or TRBD2 (6 bases each). The CDR3 is 12 amino acids. The V gene's germline CDR1 is LGHDT and CDR2 YNNKEL (reference sequence). V dropped 7 bases and J dropped 6 bases, with 13 bases sitting between them. CDR3 residues: CASTGAASEQYF. The CDR3 nucleotides read TGTGCCAGCACGGGGGCAGCCTCCGAGCAGTACTTC.

This clone occurred once. This chain joins TRBV5-4 and TRBJ2-1; D may be TRBD1 (5 bases). There are 15 residues in the CDR3. Germline V gene lookup returns CDR1 SGHNT and CDR2 YYREEE (reference sequence). With 10 bases removed from V and 0 bases from J, the gap between germline ends came to 17 bases. CDR3 DNA sequence: TGTGCCGGAACAGTAGGGGTGAGCTCCTACAATGAGCAGTTCTTC. Translated: CAGTVGVSSYNEQFF.

The chain carries TRBV7-6 and TRBJ2-7; 8 bases are a match to TRBD1. V lost 1 base and J lost 3; bases outside the gene matches: 8. CDR3 size: 16 residues. CDR1 and CDR2 from the germline V gene are SGHVS and FNYEAQ. The CDR3 DNA reads as TGTGCCAGCAGCTTAGGGGGGCAGGGGGCTGTCTACGAGCAGTACTTC. It codes for CASSLGGQGAVYEQYF.

The chain uses TRBV29-1 and TRBJ2-1; perhaps TRBD1 as D (5 bases). Trimming stripped 7 bases from V and 7 bases from J, with 14 bases between. The CDR3 contains 12 residues. CDR1 and CDR2 (germline): SQVTM, ANQGSEA. The CDR3 is CSGSQATNEQFF. In DNA, the CDR3 is TGCAGCGGTTCACAGGCTACGAATGAGCAGTTCTTC.

V gene TRBV29-1 combines with J gene TRBJ2-2; perhaps TRBD1 as D (6 bases). V dropped 6 bases and J dropped 5 bases, with 13 bases sitting between them. The CDR3 extends over 13 amino acids. CDR1 and CDR2 from the germline V gene are SQVTM and ANQGSEA. CDR3 sequence (DNA): TGCAGCGTCCTCTTTACAGGGACCGGGGAGCTGTTTTTT. It codes for CSVLFTGTGELFF.

This clone was observed a handful of times. The genes are TRBV5-4 and TRBJ1-3; D remains ambiguous. The germline V gene has CDR1 SGHNT and CDR2 YYREEE (reference sequence). The CDR3 spans 13 residues. V dropped 0 bases and J dropped 4 bases, with 5 bases sitting between them. The CDR3 nucleotides read TGTGCCAGCAGCTTGGGGGTCGGAAACACCATATATTTT. Protein product: CASSLGVGNTIYF.

This clone was seen a handful of times. The chain combines TRBV9 with TRBJ2-2, with D possibly being TRBD2 (6 bases). This CDR3 has 14 residues. V was trimmed by 2 bases and J by 3 bases, leaving 8 bases between them. In germline, CDR1 is SGDLS, CDR2 YYNGEE. CDR3 in amino acids: CASSVGLHTGELFF. CDR3 in DNA: TGTGCCAGCAGCGTGGGACTGCACACCGGGGAGCTGTTTTTT.

The CDR3: CASSPTGTEAFF. The CDR3 bases are TGTGCCAGCAGCCCGACCGGGACTGAAGCTTTCTTT. This chain uses TRBV6-6 with TRBJ1-1; D not certain. This CDR3 contains 12 residues. Germline assignment: CDR1 MNHNY and CDR2 SVGAGI (reference sequence). The V end lost 6 bases, the J end lost 5 bases, and 10 bases lay between the germline ends.

This sequence joins TRBV7-9 and TRBJ1-1; D is uncertain. CDR1 is SEHNR, CDR2 FQNEAQ, per germline (reference sequence). V was shortened by 4 bases and J by 6 bases, with 9 bases between the two germline ends. The CDR3 runs to 12 residues. The CDR3 coding sequence is TGTGCCAGCAGCTCCCAAGTGGCTGAAGCTTTCTTT. This translates into CASSSQVAEAFF. Filled out from reference TRBV7-9 and TRBJ1-1, the complete variable domain reads DTGVSQNPRHKITKRGQNVTFRCDPISEHNRLYWYRQTLGQGPEFLTYFQNEAQLEKSRLLSDRFSAERPKGSFSTLEIQRTEQGDSAMYLCASSSQVAEAFFGQGTRLTVV.

The J gene is TRBJ1-3, the V gene TRBV20-1; D is uncertain. The germline V and J ends were trimmed by 3 bases and 4 bases, with 16 bases remaining between them. Germline CDR1 reads DFQATT; CDR2 reads SNEGSKA (reference sequence). The length of the CDR3 is 15 residues. The CDR3 reads CSASMGRTDGNTIYF. The CDR3 DNA sequence: TGCAGTGCTAGTATGGGAAGAACGGACGGAAACACCATATATTTT.